This T cell receptor (beta chain) was profiled in a study of T cell responses to AZD1222 COVID-19 vaccine. The germline V gene encodes CDR1 SNHLY and CDR2 FYNNEI. V lost 2 bases and J lost 2, with 12 bases in between. The CDR3 contains 15 residues. Assay: immunoSEQ multiplex PCR; the TCRdb copy retains only in-frame clones and omits some. The table lists 150,000 to 200,000 clones, about 91% of them singletons, with approximately 1.1% in the top ten. Of note for this clone: Its antigen is not known.

The study's findings and limits: A reported finding is that nearly half of spike-specific TCRs target unmutated variant regions. At baseline, seropositivity was found in only a handful of AZD1222 recipients.

The receptor comes from an adult who received the AZD1222 COVID-19 vaccine. The source material was peripheral blood, sampled 28 days after the second AZD1222 dose. This chain joins TRBV2 and TRBJ1-2; D call uncertain. The CDR3 loop reads CASSEYPPDNYGYTF. The DNA of the CDR3 is TGTGCCAGCAGTGAATACCCGCCAGACAACTATGGCTACACCTTC. The full variable domain, its missing parts supplied by reference TRBV2 and TRBJ1-2, is EPEVTQTPSHQVTQMGQEVILRCVPISNHLYFYWYRQILGQKVEFLVSFYNNEISEKSEIFDDQFSVERPDGSNFTLKIRSTKLEDSAMYFCASSEYPPDNYGYTFGSGTRLTVV.